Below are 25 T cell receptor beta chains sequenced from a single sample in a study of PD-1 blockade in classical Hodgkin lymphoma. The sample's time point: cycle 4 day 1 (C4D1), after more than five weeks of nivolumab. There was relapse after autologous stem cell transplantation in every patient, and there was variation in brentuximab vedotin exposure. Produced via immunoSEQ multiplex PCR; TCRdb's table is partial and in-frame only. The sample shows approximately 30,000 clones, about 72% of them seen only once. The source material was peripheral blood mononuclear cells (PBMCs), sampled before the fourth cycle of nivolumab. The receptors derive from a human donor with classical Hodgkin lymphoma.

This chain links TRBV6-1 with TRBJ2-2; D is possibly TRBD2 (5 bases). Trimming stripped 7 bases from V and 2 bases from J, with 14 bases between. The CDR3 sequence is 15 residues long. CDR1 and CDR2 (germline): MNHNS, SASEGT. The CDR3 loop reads CASTRGRVNTGELFF. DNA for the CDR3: TGTGCCAGCACTCGAGGGCGGGTCAACACCGGGGAGCTGTTTTTT.

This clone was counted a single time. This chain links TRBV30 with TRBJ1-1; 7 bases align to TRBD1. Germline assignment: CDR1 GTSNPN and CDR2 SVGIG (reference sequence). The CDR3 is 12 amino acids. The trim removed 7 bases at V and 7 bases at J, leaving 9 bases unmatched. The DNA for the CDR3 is TGTGCCTACTGGGAGGGGGCCGGTGAAGCTTTCTTT. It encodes CAYWEGAGEAFF.

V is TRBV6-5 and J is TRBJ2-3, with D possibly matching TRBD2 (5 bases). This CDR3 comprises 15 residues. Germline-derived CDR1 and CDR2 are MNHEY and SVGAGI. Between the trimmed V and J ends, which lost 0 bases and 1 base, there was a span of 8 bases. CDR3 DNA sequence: TGTGCCAGCAGTTACTCGATCGGGGGCACAGATACGCAGTATTTT. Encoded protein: CASSYSIGGTDTQYF.

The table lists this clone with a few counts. The CDR3 DNA sequence: TGTGCCAGCAGCGTAGAGTCAGGGTGGTACACTGAAGCTTTCTTT. The encoded protein is CASSVESGWYTEAFF. V is TRBV9 and J is TRBJ1-1, with a possible D match to TRBD1 (5 bases). V was shortened by 0 bases and J by 3 bases, with 12 bases between the two germline ends. The CDR3 loop spans 15 amino acids. Germline values: CDR1 SGDLS, CDR2 YYNGEE.

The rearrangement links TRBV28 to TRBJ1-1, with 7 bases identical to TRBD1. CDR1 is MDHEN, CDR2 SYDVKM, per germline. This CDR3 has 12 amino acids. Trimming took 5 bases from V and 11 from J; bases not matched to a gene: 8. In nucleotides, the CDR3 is TGTGCCAGCAGTCCGACAGGGACGTGGGCTTTCTTT. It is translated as CASSPTGTWAFF. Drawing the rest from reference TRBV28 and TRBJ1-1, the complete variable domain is DVKVTQSSRYLVKRTGEKVFLECVQDMDHENMFWYRQDPGLGLRLIYFSYDVKMKEKGDIPEGYSVSREKKERFSLILESASTNQTSMYLCASSPTGTWAFFGQGTRLTVV.

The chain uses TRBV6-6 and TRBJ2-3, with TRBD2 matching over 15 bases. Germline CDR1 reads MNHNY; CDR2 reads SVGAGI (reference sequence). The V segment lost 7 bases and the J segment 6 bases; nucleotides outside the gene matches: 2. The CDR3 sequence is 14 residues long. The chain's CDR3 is CASTGTSGGDTQYF. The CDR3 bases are TGTGCCAGCACCGGGACTAGCGGGGGGGATACGCAGTATTTT.

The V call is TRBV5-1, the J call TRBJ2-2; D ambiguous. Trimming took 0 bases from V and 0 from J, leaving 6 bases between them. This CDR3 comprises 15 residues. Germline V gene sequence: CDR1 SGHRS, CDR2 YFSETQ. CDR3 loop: CASSLDTPNTGELFF. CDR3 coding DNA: TGCGCCAGCAGCTTGGACACGCCGAACACCGGGGAGCTGTTTTTT.

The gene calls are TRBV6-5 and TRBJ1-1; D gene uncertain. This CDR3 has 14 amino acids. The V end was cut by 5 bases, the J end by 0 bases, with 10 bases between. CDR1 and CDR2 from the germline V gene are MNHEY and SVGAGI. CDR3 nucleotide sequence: TGTGCCAGCAGTCCTCAGACGGTGAACACTGAAGCTTTCTTT. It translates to CASSPQTVNTEAFF.

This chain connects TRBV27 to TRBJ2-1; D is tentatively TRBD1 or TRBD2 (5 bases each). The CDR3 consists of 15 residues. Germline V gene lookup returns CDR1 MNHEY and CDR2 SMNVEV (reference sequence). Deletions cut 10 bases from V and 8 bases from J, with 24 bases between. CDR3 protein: CATLPLGGLTDEQFF. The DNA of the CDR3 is TGTGCCACCCTTCCACTTGGGGGTCTAACCGATGAGCAGTTCTTC.

CDR3 in amino acids: CASSLWGSGDTQYF. The DNA of the CDR3 is TGTGCCAGCAGCTTGTGGGGTAGCGGGGATACGCAGTATTTT. The chain has TRBV5-4 and TRBJ2-3, with 7 nucleotides matching TRBD2. CDR1 and CDR2 from the germline V gene are SGHNT and YYREEE (reference sequence). This CDR3 is 14 amino acids long. V dropped 1 base and J dropped 6; count of bases not matched to a gene: 5.

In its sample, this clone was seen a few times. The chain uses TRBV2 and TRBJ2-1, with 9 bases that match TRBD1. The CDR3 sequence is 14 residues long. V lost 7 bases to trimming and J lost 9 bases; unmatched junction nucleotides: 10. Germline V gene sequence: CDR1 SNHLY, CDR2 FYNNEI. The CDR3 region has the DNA TGTGCCAGCAAACTGGGACAGGGATTTGGTGAGCAGTTCTTC. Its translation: CASKLGQGFGEQFF. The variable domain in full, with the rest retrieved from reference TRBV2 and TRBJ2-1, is EPEVTQTPSHQVTQMGQEVILRCVPISNHLYFYWYRQILGQKVEFLVSFYNNEISEKSEIFDDQFSVERPDGSNFTLKIRSTKLEDSAMYFCASKLGQGFGEQFFGPGTRLTVL.

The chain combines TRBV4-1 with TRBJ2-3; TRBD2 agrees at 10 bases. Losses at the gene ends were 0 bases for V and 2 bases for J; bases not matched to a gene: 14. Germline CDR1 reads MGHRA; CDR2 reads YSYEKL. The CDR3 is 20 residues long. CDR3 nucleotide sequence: TGCGCCAGCAGCCAAGAGCGGCTAGCGGGGGCCATATCAAACACAGATACGCAGTATTTT. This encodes CASSQERLAGAISNTDTQYF.

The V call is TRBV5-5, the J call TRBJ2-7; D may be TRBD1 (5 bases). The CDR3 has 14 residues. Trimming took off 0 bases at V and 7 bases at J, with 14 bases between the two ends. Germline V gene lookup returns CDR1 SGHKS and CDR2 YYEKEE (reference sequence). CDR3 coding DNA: TGTGCCAGCAGCTTGGATTCCAGGGTCGGTGAGCAGTACTTC. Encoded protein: CASSLDSRVGEQYF.

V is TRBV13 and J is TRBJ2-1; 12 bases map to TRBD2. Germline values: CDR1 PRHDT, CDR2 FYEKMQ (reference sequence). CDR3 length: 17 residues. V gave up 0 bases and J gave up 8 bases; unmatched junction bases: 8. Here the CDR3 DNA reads TGTGCCAGCAGCTTAGGGTATTCGCTAGCGGGAGGGGATGAGCAGTTCTTC. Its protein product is CASSLGYSLAGGDEQFF.

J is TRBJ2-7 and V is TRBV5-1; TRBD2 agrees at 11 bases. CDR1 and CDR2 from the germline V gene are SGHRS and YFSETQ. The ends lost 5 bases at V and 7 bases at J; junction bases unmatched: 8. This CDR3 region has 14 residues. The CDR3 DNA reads TGCGCCAGCAGACTAGCGGGGGTTGACGGGGAGCAGTACTTC. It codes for CASRLAGVDGEQYF.

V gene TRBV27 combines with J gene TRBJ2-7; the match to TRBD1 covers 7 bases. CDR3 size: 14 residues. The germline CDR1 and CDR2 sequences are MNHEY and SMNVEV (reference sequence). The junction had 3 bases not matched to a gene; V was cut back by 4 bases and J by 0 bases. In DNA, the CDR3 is TGTGCCAGCAGTTACAGGGGCTTCTCCTACGAGCAGTACTTC. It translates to CASSYRGFSYEQYF.

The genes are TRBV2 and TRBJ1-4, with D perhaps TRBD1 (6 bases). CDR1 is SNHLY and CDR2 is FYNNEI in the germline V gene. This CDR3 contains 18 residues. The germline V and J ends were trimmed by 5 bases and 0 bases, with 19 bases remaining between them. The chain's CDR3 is CASSLGTRQSATNEKLFF. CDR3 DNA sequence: TGTGCCAGCAGTCTTGGGACACGCCAAAGTGCAACTAATGAAAAACTGTTTTTT. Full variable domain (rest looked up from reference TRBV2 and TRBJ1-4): EPEVTQTPSHQVTQMGQEVILRCVPISNHLYFYWYRQILGQKVEFLVSFYNNEISEKSEIFDDQFSVERPDGSNFTLKIRSTKLEDSAMYFCASSLGTRQSATNEKLFFGSGTQLSVL.

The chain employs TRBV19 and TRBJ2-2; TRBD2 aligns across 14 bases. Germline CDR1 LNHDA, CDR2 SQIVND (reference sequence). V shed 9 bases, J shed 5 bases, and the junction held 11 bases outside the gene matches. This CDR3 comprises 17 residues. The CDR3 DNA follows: TGTGCCAGCAAATTCGGGACTAGCGGGAGTAATACCGGGGAGCTGTTTTTT. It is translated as CASKFGTSGSNTGELFF.

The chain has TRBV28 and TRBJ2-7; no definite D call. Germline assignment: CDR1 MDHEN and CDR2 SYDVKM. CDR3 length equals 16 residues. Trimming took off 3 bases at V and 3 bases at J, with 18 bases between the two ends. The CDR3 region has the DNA TGTGCCAGCAGTTTGCCTCCCGCAGGCCACCACTACGAGCAGTACTTC. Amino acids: CASSLPPAGHHYEQYF.

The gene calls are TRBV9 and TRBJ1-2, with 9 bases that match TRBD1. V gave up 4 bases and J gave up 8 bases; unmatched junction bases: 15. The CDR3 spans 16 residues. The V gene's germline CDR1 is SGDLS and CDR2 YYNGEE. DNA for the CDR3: TGTGCCAGCAGCTCAAGTAGGTCAGGACAGGGGAAAGGCTACACCTTC. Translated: CASSSSRSGQGKGYTF. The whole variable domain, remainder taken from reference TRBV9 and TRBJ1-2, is DSGVTQTPKHLITATGQRVTLRCSPRSGDLSVYWYQQSLDQGLQFLIQYYNGEERAKGNILERFSAQQFPDLHSELNLSSLELGDSALYFCASSSSRSGQGKGYTFGSGTRLTVV.

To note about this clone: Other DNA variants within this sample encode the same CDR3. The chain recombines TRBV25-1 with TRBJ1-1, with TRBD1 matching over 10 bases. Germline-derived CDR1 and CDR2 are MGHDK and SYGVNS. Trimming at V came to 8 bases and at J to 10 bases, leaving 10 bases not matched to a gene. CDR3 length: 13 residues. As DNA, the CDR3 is TGTGCCAGCTCTCCACTCGACAGGGGGCGAGCTTTCTTT. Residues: CASSPLDRGRAFF.

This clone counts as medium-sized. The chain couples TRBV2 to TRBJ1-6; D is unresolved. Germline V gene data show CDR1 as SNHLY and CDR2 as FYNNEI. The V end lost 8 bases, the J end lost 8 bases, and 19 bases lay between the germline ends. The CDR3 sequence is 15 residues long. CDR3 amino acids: CASRPEWAGDSPLHF. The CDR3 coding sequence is TGTGCCAGCCGCCCCGAGTGGGCGGGAGATTCACCCCTCCACTTT.

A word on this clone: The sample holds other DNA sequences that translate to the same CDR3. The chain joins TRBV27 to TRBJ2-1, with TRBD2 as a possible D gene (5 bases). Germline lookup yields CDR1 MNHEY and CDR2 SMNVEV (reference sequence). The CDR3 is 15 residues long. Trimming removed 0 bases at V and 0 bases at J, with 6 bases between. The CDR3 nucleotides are TGTGCCAGCAGTTTATCAGGGAGCTCCTACAATGAGCAGTTCTTC. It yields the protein CASSLSGSSYNEQFF.

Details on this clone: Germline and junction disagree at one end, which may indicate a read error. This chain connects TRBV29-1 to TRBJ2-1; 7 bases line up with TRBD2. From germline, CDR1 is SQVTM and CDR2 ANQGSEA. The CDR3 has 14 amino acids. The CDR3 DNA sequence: TGCAACGTTCGGGGCGGGAGCTCCTACAATGAGCAGTTCTTC. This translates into CNVRGGSSYNEQFF.

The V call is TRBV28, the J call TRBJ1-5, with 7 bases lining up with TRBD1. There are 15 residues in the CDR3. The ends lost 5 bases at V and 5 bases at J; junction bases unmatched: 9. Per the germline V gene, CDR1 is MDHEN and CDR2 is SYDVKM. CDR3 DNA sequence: TGTGCCAGCAGTACGGTTACAGGGGTCCATCAGCCCCAGCATTTT. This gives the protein CASSTVTGVHQPQHF.